This is a list of T cell receptor beta chains from one sample in a study of beta chain features in type 1 diabetes. Libraries were prepared by immunoSEQ multiplex PCR; TCRdb keeps only in-frame clonotypes and omits some of them. The top ten hold about 0.02% of the sample, which has 900,000 or so clones, roughly a sixth seen once. The sequenced sample consisted of naive CD4+ T cells from blood. These receptors were taken from a woman aged 18-30 years in good health. Both conserved end residues are part of each CDR3. D genes are given only for firm matches. The size of a clone is reported for some rows only, either as once, few or many, or as a class for expanded clones.

CDR3 DNA: TGTGCCAGTGGCCAGAGCTCCTACAATGAGCAGTTCTTC; CDR3 protein: CASGQSSYNEQFF; D gene: .; V gene: TRBV19; clone size: .; J gene: TRBJ2-1
CDR3 DNA: TGCGCCAGCAGCCCACCCGGACAGGCGGGAGATACGCAGTATTTT; CDR3 protein: CASSPPGQAGDTQYF; D gene: TRBD1; V gene: TRBV5-1; clone size: .; J gene: TRBJ2-3
CDR3 DNA: TGTGCCAGCAGCCAAGGGCTGGGACAGGGCGAAGGCTACACCTTC; CDR3 protein: CASSQGLGQGEGYTF; D gene: TRBD1; V gene: TRBV4-2; clone size: few; J gene: TRBJ1-2
CDR3 DNA: TGTGCCAGCAGCTTGCGAGGCGGCACTGAAGCTTTCTTT; CDR3 protein: CASSLRGGTEAFF; D gene: .; V gene: TRBV28; clone size: few; J gene: TRBJ1-1
CDR3 DNA: TGTGCCAGCTCACCCTCATCACCCGACACCGGGGAGCTGTTTTTT; CDR3 protein: CASSPSSPDTGELFF; D gene: .; V gene: TRBV18; clone size: .; J gene: TRBJ2-2
CDR3 DNA: TGTGCCATCAGTAAGCACGGCCAGGGGATAGGAGAGACCCAGTACTTC; CDR3 protein: CAISKHGQGIGETQYF; D gene: .; V gene: TRBV10-3; clone size: few; J gene: TRBJ2-5
CDR3 DNA: TGTGCCACCAGCAGAGATAAAGGGTTCGCCGGGGAGCTGTTTTTT; CDR3 protein: CATSRDKGFAGELFF; D gene: .; V gene: TRBV15; clone size: .; J gene: TRBJ2-2
CDR3 DNA: TGTGCCAGCAGCACTTGCCCCGGGAGACTAGTGGTCTACAATGAGCAGTTCTTC; CDR3 protein: CASSTCPGRLVVYNEQFF; D gene: .; V gene: TRBV21-1; clone size: .; J gene: TRBJ2-1
CDR3 DNA: TGTGCCAGCAGCTTCAGCGGAGGGGCCGGCTACGAGCAGTACTTC; CDR3 protein: CASSFSGGAGYEQYF; D gene: .; V gene: TRBV7-2; clone size: .; J gene: TRBJ2-7
CDR3 DNA: TGTGCCAGCAGTTTAGCGGGGGCTGGGGCCAACGTCCTGACTTTC; CDR3 protein: CASSLAGAGANVLTF; D gene: TRBD2; V gene: TRBV28; clone size: .; J gene: TRBJ2-6
CDR3 DNA: TGTGCCAGCAGCCGAAGGGGACTAGGTAGCACAGATACGCAGTATTTT; CDR3 protein: CASSRRGLGSTDTQYF; D gene: TRBD2; V gene: TRBV11-1; clone size: .; J gene: TRBJ2-3
CDR3 DNA: TGTGCCAGCAGCCTTCAATGGACAGGGAGCCAAGAGACCCAGTACTTC; CDR3 protein: CASSLQWTGSQETQYF; D gene: TRBD1; V gene: TRBV7-9; clone size: .; J gene: TRBJ2-5
CDR3 DNA: TGTGCCAGCAGCTTAGGTAGCTTTCCGGAGACCCAGTACTTC; CDR3 protein: CASSLGSFPETQYF; D gene: .; V gene: TRBV7-3; clone size: few; J gene: TRBJ2-5
CDR3 DNA: TGTGCCAGCAGCGCACCTACAGGCCGCGTTGAGACCCAGTACTTC; CDR3 protein: CASSAPTGRVETQYF; D gene: .; V gene: TRBV11-2; clone size: .; J gene: TRBJ2-5
CDR3 DNA: TGTGCCAGTAGACTAGCGGGTGAAGATACGCAGTATTTT; CDR3 protein: CASRLAGEDTQYF; D gene: TRBD2; V gene: TRBV7-2; clone size: .; J gene: TRBJ2-3
CDR3 DNA: TGTGCCAGTAGTATCGGTCCCGGGGAGCTGTTTTTT; CDR3 protein: CASSIGPGELFF; D gene: .; V gene: TRBV19; clone size: .; J gene: TRBJ2-2
CDR3 DNA: TGTGCCAGCAGTCCCTGGACGGGTCCGAACACCGGGGAGCTGTTTTTT; CDR3 protein: CASSPWTGPNTGELFF; D gene: .; V gene: TRBV7-9; clone size: .; J gene: TRBJ2-2
CDR3 DNA: TGTGCCAGCAGTCAACAGGGTGGGGACTATGGCTACACCTTC; CDR3 protein: CASSQQGGDYGYTF; D gene: .; V gene: TRBV27; clone size: .; J gene: TRBJ1-2
CDR3 DNA: TGTGCCAGCAGTTACTCAGGGTTCGACACAGATACGCAGTATTTT; CDR3 protein: CASSYSGFDTDTQYF; D gene: .; V gene: TRBV6-5; clone size: .; J gene: TRBJ2-3
CDR3 DNA: TGCGCCAGCAGCCAAGGTCCTAGCGAAAGCACAGATACGCAGTATTTT; CDR3 protein: CASSQGPSESTDTQYF; D gene: .; V gene: TRBV4-3; clone size: .; J gene: TRBJ2-3
CDR3 DNA: TGTGCCGGCATGAACACTGAAGCTTTCTTT; CDR3 protein: CAGMNTEAFF; D gene: .; V gene: TRBV7-2; clone size: .; J gene: TRBJ1-1
CDR3 DNA: TGTGCCAGCAGCCCGGACAGGGATCGGTGGGCCCAGTACTTC; CDR3 protein: CASSPDRDRWAQYF; D gene: TRBD1; V gene: TRBV14; clone size: many; J gene: TRBJ2-5
CDR3 DNA: TGTGCCAGCAGCTTAGCAGGGAAGGGATTCTCTGGGGCCAACGTCCTGACTTTC; CDR3 protein: CASSLAGKGFSGANVLTF; D gene: .; V gene: TRBV11-1; clone size: few; J gene: TRBJ2-6
CDR3 DNA: TGCAGCGTTGGGACAGGGATGAACACTGAAGCTTTCTTT; CDR3 protein: CSVGTGMNTEAFF; D gene: TRBD1; V gene: TRBV29-1; clone size: few; J gene: TRBJ1-1
CDR3 DNA: TGTGCCAGCAGTTTATTCGGCAGGGGAAATCAGCCCCAGCATTTT; CDR3 protein: CASSLFGRGNQPQHF; D gene: .; V gene: TRBV28; clone size: .; J gene: TRBJ1-5
CDR3 DNA: TGTGCCAGCAGCTTCCGTACCTCTAGCACAGATACGCAGTATTTT; CDR3 protein: CASSFRTSSTDTQYF; D gene: .; V gene: TRBV5-6; clone size: few; J gene: TRBJ2-3
CDR3 DNA: TGCGAGCATCAGCCCCAGCATTTT; CDR3 protein: CEHQPQHF; D gene: .; V gene: TRBV7-7; clone size: .; J gene: TRBJ1-5
CDR3 DNA: TGTGCCAGCAGCCAAGATAAGCGGACTATTCAGTTCTTC; CDR3 protein: CASSQDKRTIQFF; D gene: .; V gene: TRBV4-2; clone size: .; J gene: TRBJ2-1
CDR3 DNA: TGTGCCAGCAGCTTGACGATAAACCTGGGGACCCAGTACTTC; CDR3 protein: CASSLTINLGTQYF; D gene: .; V gene: TRBV7-2; clone size: few; J gene: TRBJ2-5
CDR3 DNA: TGTGCCATCAGGAGAGATCTCCGACAGGCGAACGCTGAAGCTTTCTTT; CDR3 protein: CAIRRDLRQANAEAFF; D gene: .; V gene: TRBV10-3; clone size: .; J gene: TRBJ1-1
CDR3 DNA: TGTGCCAGCAGTACGGAGAGCGGAAGCTCCTACGAGCAGTACTTC; CDR3 protein: CASSTESGSSYEQYF; D gene: .; V gene: TRBV28; clone size: .; J gene: TRBJ2-7
CDR3 DNA: TGTGCCAGCCCTAGCTACCTAGGTATTAGCTCCTACGAGCAGTACTTC; CDR3 protein: CASPSYLGISSYEQYF; D gene: .; V gene: TRBV28; clone size: .; J gene: TRBJ2-7